The 7 T cell receptor beta chains presented below share a single source sample, sequenced in a study of CD8 T cells in ankylosing spondylitis. TCRdb used MiXCR to reprocess the 5' RACE reads, holding one entry per CDR3 protein. Here the sample spans about 400,000 distinct CDR3 sequences, approximately 20% being singletons. What was sequenced was blood, either unsorted or a sorted T cell fraction (not recorded which). These receptors came from a male donor with ankylosing spondylitis or in good health (not recorded which).

The chain employs TRBV6-1 and TRBJ2-4; the D call may be TRBD1 or TRBD2 (5 bases each). The ends were cut back, 5 bases at V and 0 bases at J, with 14 bases in the middle. CDR1 is MNHNS, CDR2 SASEGT, per germline. The length of the CDR3 is 16 residues. The CDR3 spells CASSLGTGIAKNIQYF. CDR3 DNA sequence: TGTGCCAGCAGTCTTGGGACGGGGATAGCCAAAAACATTCAGTACTTC.

The gene calls are TRBV4-1 and TRBJ2-1, with TRBD2 as a possible D gene (5 bases). V lost 0 bases to trimming and J lost 7 bases, with 13 bases between them. Germline V gene data show CDR1 as MGHRA and CDR2 as YSYEKL. The CDR3 has 15 residues. Here the CDR3 reads CASSQDPASWNEQFF. The CDR3 DNA is TGCGCCAGCAGCCAAGATCCAGCTAGCTGGAATGAGCAGTTCTTC.

This clonotype was seen only a few times. The chain couples TRBV20-1 to TRBJ2-3; 9 nucleotides agree with TRBD2. With V trimmed by 0 bases and J by 4 bases, 8 bases remained unmatched. The CDR3 extends over 16 amino acids. The germline V gene has CDR1 DFQATT and CDR2 SNEGSKA (reference sequence). CDR3 residues: CSARDPERGASDTQYF. The DNA of the CDR3 is TGCAGTGCTAGAGATCCCGAGCGGGGGGCGTCAGATACGCAGTATTTT.

The chain recombines TRBV3-1 with TRBJ2-1; the match to TRBD2 covers 10 bases. V lost 1 base to trimming and J lost 8 bases; unmatched junction nucleotides: 5. In germline, CDR1 is LGHDT, CDR2 YNNKEL (reference sequence). CDR3 length: 15 amino acids. The CDR3 region is CASSQGLAGADEQFF. CDR3 DNA: TGTGCCAGCAGCCAAGGGCTAGCGGGGGCCGATGAGCAGTTCTTC.

This chain joins TRBV30 and TRBJ2-2, with D uncertain. Germline V gives CDR1 GTSNPN, CDR2 SVGIG (reference sequence). V was clipped by 2 bases and J by 4 bases, with 5 bases between them. The CDR3 runs to 12 residues. CDR3 in amino acids: CAWSWLTGELFF. The CDR3 DNA follows: TGTGCCTGGAGTTGGCTCACCGGGGAGCTGTTTTTT.

This clonotype showed up just a few times. The chain is built from TRBV27 and TRBJ2-7; 7 bases are a match to TRBD1. V lost 3 bases to trimming and J lost 6 bases; unmatched junction nucleotides: 11. Germline V gene lookup returns CDR1 MNHEY and CDR2 SMNVEV (reference sequence). This CDR3 has 15 amino acids. Here the CDR3 reads CASSLLGGDMGEQYF. The CDR3 DNA follows: TGTGCCAGCAGTTTGCTAGGGGGCGATATGGGCGAGCAGTACTTC.

This clonotype came up a few times. J is TRBJ2-5 and V is TRBV20-1, with TRBD2 matching over 12 bases. The J segment lost 4 bases and the V segment lost 0 bases, leaving 9 bases of the junction unmatched. The CDR3 covers 17 residues. Germline assignment: CDR1 DFQATT and CDR2 SNEGSKA (reference sequence). CDR3 sequence reads: CSARDRPPGLAGETQYF. The CDR3 nucleotides read TGCAGTGCTAGAGATCGCCCTCCGGGACTAGCGGGAGAGACCCAGTACTTC.